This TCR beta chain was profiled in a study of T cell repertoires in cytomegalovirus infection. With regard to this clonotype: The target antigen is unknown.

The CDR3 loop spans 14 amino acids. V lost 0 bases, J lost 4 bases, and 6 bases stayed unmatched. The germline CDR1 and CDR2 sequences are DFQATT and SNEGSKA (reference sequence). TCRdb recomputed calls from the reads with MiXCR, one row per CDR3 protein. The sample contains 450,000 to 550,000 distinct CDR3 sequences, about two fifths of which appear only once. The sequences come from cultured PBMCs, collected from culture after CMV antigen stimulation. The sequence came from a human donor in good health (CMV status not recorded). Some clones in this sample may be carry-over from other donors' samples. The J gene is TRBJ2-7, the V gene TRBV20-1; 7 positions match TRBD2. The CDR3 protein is CSARDRASGYEQYF. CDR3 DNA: TGCAGTGCTAGAGATCGGGCTAGCGGATACGAGCAGTACTTC.